The clone carrying this TCR beta chain was picked up many times. No antigen is known for it. This specimen comes from a study of T cell repertoires in cytomegalovirus infection. Study background: Signatures in public TCR beta sequences pointed to both CMV infection and matching HLA type. The study, taken as a whole, reports: HLA-C-restricted CMV clonotypes gave the most frequent clonotype in two of eight donors. Cumulative public TCR beta family frequency identified CMV carriers with the relevant HLA.

TCRdb independently ran MiXCR on the reads; one entry per CDR3 protein. The sample yields over 150,000 distinct CDR3 sequences, under 15% seen once. This CDR3 spans 16 amino acids. The trim removed 5 bases at V and 4 bases at J, leaving 11 bases unmatched. The germline V gene encodes CDR1 MDHEN and CDR2 SYDVKM. The rearrangement joins TRBV28 to TRBJ1-2, with 9 bases lining up with TRBD1. Sequencing input: PBMCs. The TCR comes from a human donor in good health (CMV status not recorded). Some clones in this sample may be carry-over from other donors' samples. CDR3 sequence reads: CASSLTTGGELYGYTF. CDR3 DNA: TGTGCCAGCAGTCTTACGACAGGGGGGGAACTCTATGGCTACACCTTC.